This TCR beta chain was identified in a study of blood T cell repertoires in COVID-19. Study background: Both acute and convalescent COVID-19 samples were obtained from the United States, Italy and Spain. PBMCs, B-cell-depleted T cells, or T cells were the source of the cDNA or gDNA that made up the material.

Per the authors' pipeline: Reference gene primer amplification yielded estimated nucleated cell counts. Assay: immunoSEQ multiplex PCR; the TCRdb copy retains only in-frame clones and omits some. D and trimming were read from the DNA, whereas the V and J calls and clone size are those reported in that table. The table has some 96,000 clones, around 90% seen once; the top ten hold around 5.4%. The sequence was obtained from a human donor in a cohort sampled during active COVID-19. Sequenced input: peripheral blood.

The DNA for the CDR3 is TGCAGCGTTGGGGGGCAGACCCAGTACTTC. It yields the protein CSVGGQTQYF. The V gene is TRBV29-1, the J gene TRBJ2-5, with a possible D match to TRBD1 (6 bases). This CDR3 is 10 amino acids long. With 4 bases removed from V and 6 bases from J, the gap between germline ends came to 6 bases. Germline V lookup: CDR1 SQVTM, CDR2 ANQGSEA. Together with reference TRBV29-1 and TRBJ2-5, the CDR3 gives the full variable domain: SAVISQKPSRDICQRGTSLTIQCQVDSQVTMMFWYRQQPGQSLTLIATANQGSEATYESGFVIDKFPISRPNLTFSTLTVSNMSPEDSSIYLCSVGGQTQYFGPGTRLLVL.